The T cell receptor beta chain under discussion was sequenced for a study of blood T cell repertoires in COVID-19. Whole-study context: Sample material is recorded as cDNA or gDNA derived from T cells, B-cell-depleted T cells, or PBMCs.

The protocol was immunoSEQ multiplex PCR, while the TCRdb copy is restricted to in-frame clones and leaves out a portion. The sample lists fewer than 65,000 clones; about 86% were seen once. Germline lookup yields CDR1 LGHNA and CDR2 YNFKEQ. This CDR3 is 16 amino acids long. The junction had 5 bases not matched to a gene; V was cut back by 0 bases and J by 3 bases. The gene calls are TRBV4-2 and TRBJ1-1; 9 bases match TRBD1. Sequencing was carried out using peripheral blood. This TCR was sampled from a human donor in a cohort sampled during active COVID-19. In nucleotides, the CDR3 is TGTGCCAGCAGCCAAGAAACAGGGGGCGCGGACACTGAAGCTTTCTTT. It specifies CASSQETGGADTEAFF.